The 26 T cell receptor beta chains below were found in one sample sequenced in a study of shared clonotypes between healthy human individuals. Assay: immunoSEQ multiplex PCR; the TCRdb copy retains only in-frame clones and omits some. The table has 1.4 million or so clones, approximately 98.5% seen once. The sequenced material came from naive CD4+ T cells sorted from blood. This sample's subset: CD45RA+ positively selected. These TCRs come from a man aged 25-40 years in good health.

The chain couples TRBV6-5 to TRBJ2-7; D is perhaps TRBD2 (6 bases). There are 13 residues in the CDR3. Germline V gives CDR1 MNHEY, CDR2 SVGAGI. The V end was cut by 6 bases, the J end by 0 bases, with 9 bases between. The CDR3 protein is CASRGTASYEQYF. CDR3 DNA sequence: TGTGCCAGCAGAGGGACTGCCTCCTACGAGCAGTACTTC.

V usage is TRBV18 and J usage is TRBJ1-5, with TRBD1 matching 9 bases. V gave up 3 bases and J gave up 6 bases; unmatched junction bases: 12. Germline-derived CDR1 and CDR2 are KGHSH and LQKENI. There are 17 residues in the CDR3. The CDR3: CASSPELGQGGSQPQHF. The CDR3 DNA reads TGTGCCAGCTCACCGGAGTTGGGACAGGGTGGTAGTCAGCCCCAGCATTTT.

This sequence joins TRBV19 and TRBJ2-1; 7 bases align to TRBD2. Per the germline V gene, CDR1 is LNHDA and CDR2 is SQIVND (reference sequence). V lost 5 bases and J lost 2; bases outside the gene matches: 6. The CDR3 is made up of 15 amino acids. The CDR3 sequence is CASSVGGGPYNEQFF. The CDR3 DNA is TGTGCCAGTAGTGTTGGGGGGGGACCCTACAATGAGCAGTTCTTC.

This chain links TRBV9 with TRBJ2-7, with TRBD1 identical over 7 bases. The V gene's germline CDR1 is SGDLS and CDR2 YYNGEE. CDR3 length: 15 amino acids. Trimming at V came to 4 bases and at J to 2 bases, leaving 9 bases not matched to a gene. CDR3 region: CASSKEGDSPYEQYF. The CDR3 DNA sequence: TGTGCCAGCAGCAAAGAGGGGGACAGCCCCTACGAGCAGTACTTC.

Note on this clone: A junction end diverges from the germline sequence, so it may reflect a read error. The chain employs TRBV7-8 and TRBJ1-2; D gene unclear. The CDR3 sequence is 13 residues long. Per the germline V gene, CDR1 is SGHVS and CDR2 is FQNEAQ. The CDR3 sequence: CASSLALYYGYTF. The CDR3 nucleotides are TGTGCCAGCAGCTTAGCGCTGTACTACGGCTACACCTTC.

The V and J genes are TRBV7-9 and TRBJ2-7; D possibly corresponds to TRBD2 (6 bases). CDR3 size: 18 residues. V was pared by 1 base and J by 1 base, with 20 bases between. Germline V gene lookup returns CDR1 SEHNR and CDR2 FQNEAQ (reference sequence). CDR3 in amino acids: CASSLEGSGRYKSYEQYF. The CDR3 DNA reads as TGTGCCAGCAGCTTAGAAGGTAGCGGTCGCTATAAGTCCTACGAGCAGTACTTC.

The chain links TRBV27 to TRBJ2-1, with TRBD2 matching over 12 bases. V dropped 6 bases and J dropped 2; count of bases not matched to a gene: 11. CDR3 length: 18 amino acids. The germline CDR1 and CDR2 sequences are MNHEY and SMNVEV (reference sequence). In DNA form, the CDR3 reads TGTGCCAGCAGCCTCCCGACTAGCGGGAGCGGGCCCTACAATGAGCAGTTCTTC. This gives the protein CASSLPTSGSGPYNEQFF.

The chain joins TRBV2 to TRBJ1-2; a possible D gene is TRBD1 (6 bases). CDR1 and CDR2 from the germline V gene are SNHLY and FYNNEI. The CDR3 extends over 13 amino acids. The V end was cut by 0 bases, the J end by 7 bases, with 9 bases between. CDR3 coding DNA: TGTGCCAGCAGTGAAGCCTCCAGGGGTGGCTACACCTTC. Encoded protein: CASSEASRGGYTF. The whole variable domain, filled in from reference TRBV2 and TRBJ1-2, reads EPEVTQTPSHQVTQMGQEVILRCVPISNHLYFYWYRQILGQKVEFLVSFYNNEISEKSEIFDDQFSVERPDGSNFTLKIRSTKLEDSAMYFCASSEASRGGYTFGSGTRLTVV.

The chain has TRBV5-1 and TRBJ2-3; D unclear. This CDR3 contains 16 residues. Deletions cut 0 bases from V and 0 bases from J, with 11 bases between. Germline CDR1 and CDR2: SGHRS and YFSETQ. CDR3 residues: CASSLAVDWSTDTQYF. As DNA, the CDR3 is TGCGCCAGCAGCTTGGCCGTGGATTGGAGCACAGATACGCAGTATTTT.

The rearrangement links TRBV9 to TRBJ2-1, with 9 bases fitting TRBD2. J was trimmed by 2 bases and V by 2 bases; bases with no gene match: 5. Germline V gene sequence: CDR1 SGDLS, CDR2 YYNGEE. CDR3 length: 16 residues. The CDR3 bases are TGTGCCAGCAGCGTCTCTAGCGGGGTGACCTACAATGAGCAGTTCTTC. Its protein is CASSVSSGVTYNEQFF.

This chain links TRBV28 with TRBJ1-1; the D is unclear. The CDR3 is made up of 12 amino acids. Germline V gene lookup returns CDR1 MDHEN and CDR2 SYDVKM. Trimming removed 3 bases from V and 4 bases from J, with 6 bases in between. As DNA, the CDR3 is TGTGCCAGCAGTTTCCCCGGCACTGAAGCTTTCTTT. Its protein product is CASSFPGTEAFF.

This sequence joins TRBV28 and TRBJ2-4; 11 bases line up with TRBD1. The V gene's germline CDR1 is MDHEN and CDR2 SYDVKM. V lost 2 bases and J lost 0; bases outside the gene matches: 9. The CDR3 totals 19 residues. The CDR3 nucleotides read TGTGCCAGCAGTTTACCCGGGACAGGGGGGATTGGAGCCAAAAACATTCAGTACTTC. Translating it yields CASSLPGTGGIGAKNIQYF.

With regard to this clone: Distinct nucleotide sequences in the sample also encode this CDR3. Here the CDR3 DNA reads TGCGCCAGCAGCTTGGAGGGGCGGTACGAGCAGTACTTC. Its protein product is CASSLEGRYEQYF. The chain employs TRBV5-1 and TRBJ2-7; tentatively, D is TRBD1 (5 bases). The CDR3 has 13 residues. CDR1 is SGHRS, CDR2 YFSETQ, per germline. V was pared by 0 bases and J by 4 bases, with 8 bases between. Full variable domain (outside the CDR3, taken from reference TRBV5-1 and TRBJ2-7): KAGVTQTPRYLIKTRGQQVTLSCSPISGHRSVSWYQQTPGQGLQFLFEYFSETQRNKGNFPGRFSGRQFSNSRSEMNVSTLELGDSALYLCASSLEGRYEQYFGPGTRLTVT.

CDR3 amino acids: CASSYRTGRSYEQYF. In DNA, the CDR3 is TGTGCCAGTAGTTACCGGACAGGTCGCTCCTACGAGCAGTACTTC. The genes are TRBV19 and TRBJ2-7, with 7 bases aligning to TRBD1. The germline V gene encodes CDR1 LNHDA and CDR2 SQIVND (reference sequence). The V segment lost 5 bases and the J segment 0 bases; nucleotides outside the gene matches: 7. This CDR3 comprises 15 residues. Together with reference TRBV19 and TRBJ2-7, the CDR3 gives the full variable domain: DGGITQSPKYLFRKEGQNVTLSCEQNLNHDAMYWYRQDPGQGLRLIYYSQIVNDFQKGDIAEGYSVSREKKESFPLTVTSAQKNPTAFYLCASSYRTGRSYEQYFGPGTRLTVT.

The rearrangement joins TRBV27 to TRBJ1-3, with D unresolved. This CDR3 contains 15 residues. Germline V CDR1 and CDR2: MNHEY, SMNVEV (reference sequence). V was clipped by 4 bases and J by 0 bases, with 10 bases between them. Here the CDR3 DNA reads TGTGCCAGCAGTTCGGGAGGAATCTCTGGAAACACCATATATTTT. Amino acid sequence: CASSSGGISGNTIYF.

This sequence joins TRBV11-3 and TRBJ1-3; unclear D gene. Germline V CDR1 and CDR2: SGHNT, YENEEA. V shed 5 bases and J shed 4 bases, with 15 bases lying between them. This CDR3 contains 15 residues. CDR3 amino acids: CASSINSFSGNTIYF. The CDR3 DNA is TGTGCCAGCAGCATCAACAGTTTCTCAGGAAACACCATATATTTT. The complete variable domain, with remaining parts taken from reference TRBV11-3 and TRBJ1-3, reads EAGVVQSPRYKIIEKKQPVAFWCNPISGHNTLYWYLQNLGQGPELLIRYENEEAVDDSQLPKDRFSAERLKGVDSTLKIQPAELGDSAVYLCASSINSFSGNTIYFGEGSWLTVV.

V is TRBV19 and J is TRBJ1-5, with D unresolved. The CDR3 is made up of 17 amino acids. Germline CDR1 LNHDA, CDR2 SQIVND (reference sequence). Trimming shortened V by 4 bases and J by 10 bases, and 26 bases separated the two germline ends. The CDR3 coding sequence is TGTGCCAGTAGTACCAGCCCTTCTGACACGGCAGGCAGCCCCCAGCATTTT. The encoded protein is CASSTSPSDTAGSPQHF.

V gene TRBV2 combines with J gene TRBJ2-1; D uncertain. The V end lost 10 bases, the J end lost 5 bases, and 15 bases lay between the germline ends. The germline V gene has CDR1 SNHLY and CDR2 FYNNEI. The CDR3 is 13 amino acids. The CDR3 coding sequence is TGTGCCACCGCCAGAGATCTGAACAATGAGCAGTTCTTC. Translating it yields CATARDLNNEQFF.

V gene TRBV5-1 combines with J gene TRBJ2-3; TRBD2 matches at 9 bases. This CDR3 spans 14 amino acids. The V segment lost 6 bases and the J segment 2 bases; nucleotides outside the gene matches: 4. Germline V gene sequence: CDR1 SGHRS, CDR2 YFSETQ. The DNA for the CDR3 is TGCGCCAGCATGCTAGCGGGAACCACAGATACGCAGTATTTT. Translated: CASMLAGTTDTQYF.

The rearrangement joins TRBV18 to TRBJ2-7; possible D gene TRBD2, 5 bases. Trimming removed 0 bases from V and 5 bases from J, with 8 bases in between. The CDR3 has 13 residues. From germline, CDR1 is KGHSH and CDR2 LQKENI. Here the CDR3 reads CASSPPSRDEQYF. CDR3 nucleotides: TGTGCCAGCTCACCACCGTCGCGGGACGAGCAGTACTTC.

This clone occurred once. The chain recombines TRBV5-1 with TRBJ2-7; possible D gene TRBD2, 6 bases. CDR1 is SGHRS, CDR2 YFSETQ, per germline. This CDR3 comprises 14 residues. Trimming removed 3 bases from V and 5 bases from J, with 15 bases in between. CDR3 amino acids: CASSSTSTVDEQYF. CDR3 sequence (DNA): TGCGCCAGCAGCTCGACTAGTACGGTAGACGAGCAGTACTTC.

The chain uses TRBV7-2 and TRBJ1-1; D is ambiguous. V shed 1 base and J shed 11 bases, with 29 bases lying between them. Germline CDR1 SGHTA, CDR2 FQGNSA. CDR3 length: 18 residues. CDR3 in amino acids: CASSLGVREALGSGDAFF. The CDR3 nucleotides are TGTGCCAGCAGCTTAGGCGTTAGGGAAGCCCTGGGTTCGGGTGACGCTTTCTTT.

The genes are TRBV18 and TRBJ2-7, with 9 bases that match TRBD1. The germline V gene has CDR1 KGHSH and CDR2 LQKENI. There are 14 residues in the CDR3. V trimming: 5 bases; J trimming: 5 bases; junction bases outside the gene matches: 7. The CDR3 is CASSLRTGEDEQYF. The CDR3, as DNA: TGTGCCAGCTCATTAAGGACAGGGGAGGACGAGCAGTACTTC.

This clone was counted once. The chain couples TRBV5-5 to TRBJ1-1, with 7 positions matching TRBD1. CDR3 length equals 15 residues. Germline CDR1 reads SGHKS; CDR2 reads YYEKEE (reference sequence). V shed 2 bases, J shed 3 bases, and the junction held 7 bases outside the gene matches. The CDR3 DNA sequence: TGTGCCAGCAGCTTACAAGGGGGCGCGGACACTGAAGCTTTCTTT. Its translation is CASSLQGGADTEAFF.

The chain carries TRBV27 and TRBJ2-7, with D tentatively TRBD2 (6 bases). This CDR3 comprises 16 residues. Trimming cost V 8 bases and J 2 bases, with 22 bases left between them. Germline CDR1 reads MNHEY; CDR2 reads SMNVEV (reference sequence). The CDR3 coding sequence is TGTGCCAGCGGGTTTTTGGGGCGGGACGTCGCCTACGAGCAGTACTTC. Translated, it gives CASGFLGRDVAYEQYF.

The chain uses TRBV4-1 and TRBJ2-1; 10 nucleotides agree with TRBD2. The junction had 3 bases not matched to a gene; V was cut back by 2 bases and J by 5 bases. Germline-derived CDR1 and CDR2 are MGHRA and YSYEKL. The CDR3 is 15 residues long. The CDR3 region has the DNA TGCGCCAGCAGCCAACCGGGACTAGCGAACAATGAGCAGTTCTTC. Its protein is CASSQPGLANNEQFF.